This is a list of T cell receptor beta chains from one sample in a study of Ad26.COV2.S vaccination and SARS-CoV-2 variants. The assay was immunoSEQ multiplex PCR, and TCRdb's table has in-frame clones only and misses some. The table has hundreds of thousands of clones, around 89% seen once; the top ten hold about 1.5%. The specimen comprised peripheral blood, sampled in a trial of Ad26.COV2.S vaccine versus placebo. The receptor set was obtained from a person aged 18-65 years who received the Ad26.COV2.S COVID-19 vaccine or a placebo. Both conserved end residues are part of each CDR3. Fields, in order: V gene, clone size, J gene, D gene, CDR3 DNA, CDR3 protein. D genes are given only for firm matches. Clone size is shown for a subset of rows, as once, few, many or a class of expanded clone.

TRBV7-2	-	TRBJ2-7	TRBD2	TGTGCCAGCAGCCCGGGACTAGCGAACTACGAGCAGTACTTC	CASSPGLANYEQYF
TRBV7-9	-	TRBJ2-4	TRBD1	TGTGCCAGCAGCTCGGGACAGCTGTACGGGGACATTCAGTACTTC	CASSSGQLYGDIQYF
TRBV5-1	-	TRBJ2-5	-	TGCGCCAGCAGCTTGGAAGGGGGAGGAGAGACCCAGTACTTC	CASSLEGGGETQYF
TRBV6-2/TRBV6-3	-	TRBJ1-2	TRBD1	TGTGCCAGCAGTTACGGGACAGGGGGTAACTATGGCTACACCTTC	CASSYGTGGNYGYTF
TRBV7-3	-	TRBJ2-1	-	TGTGCCAGCAGCGCTCAGGCCAGATCCTACAATGAGCAGTTCTTC	CASSAQARSYNEQFF
TRBV30	few	TRBJ1-5	-	TGTGCCTGGAGTCGAAAGAATAGCAATCAGCCCCAGCATTTT	CAWSRKNSNQPQHF
TRBV7-2	-	TRBJ2-7	-	TGTGCCAGCAGCCGGGACGGCCGAAGCTCCTACGAGCAGTACTTC	CASSRDGRSSYEQYF
TRBV7-2	-	TRBJ2-7	-	TGTGCCAGCAGTATAGGGGGGACCGAGCAGTACTTC	CASSIGGTEQYF
TRBV25-1	-	TRBJ1-1	-	TGTGCCAGCAGCTACACCGGGAGGAGGGTTGAAGCTTTCTTT	CASSYTGRRVEAFF
TRBV5-5	-	TRBJ1-5	-	TGTGCCAGCAGCCCCCTGGGGCGGGGACAGCCCCAGCATTTT	CASSPLGRGQPQHF
TRBV5-1	-	TRBJ1-4	TRBD1	TGCGCCAGCACCCCCGGGACAGAGGGTGAAAAACTGTTTTTT	CASTPGTEGEKLFF
TRBV7-2	-	TRBJ1-1	-	TGTGCCAGCAGCCCTAGCCGCAGGGGATCGAACACTGAAGCTTTCTTT	CASSPSRRGSNTEAFF
TRBV5-8	-	TRBJ2-7	-	TGTGCCAGCCCGAATTACCTCTACGAGCAGTACTTC	CASPNYLYEQYF
TRBV5-1	-	TRBJ2-2	TRBD1	TGCGCCAGCAGCCTGGGACAGGGTGCCGGGGAGCTGTTTTTT	CASSLGQGAGELFF
TRBV30	-	TRBJ1-2	TRBD1	TGTGCCTGGGCACAGGGGGCGCTGGGCTACACCTTC	CAWAQGALGYTF
TRBV27	-	TRBJ1-2	TRBD1	TGTGCCAGCAGTTTTACAGGGGTGAATGGCTACACCTTC	CASSFTGVNGYTF
TRBV3-1/TRBV3-2	once	TRBJ2-1	-	TGTGCCAGCAGCCAAGATCTGAGAGACAATGAGCAGTTCTTC	CASSQDLRDNEQFF
TRBV10-1	few	TRBJ1-2	TRBD1	TGCGCCAGCACCTCGGGACAGGGGAGTAACTATGGCTACACCTTC	CASTSGQGSNYGYTF
TRBV7-6	-	TRBJ2-3	-	TGTGCCAGCAGTTCTAGACCCGGACAGAGTACGGATACGCAGTATTTT	CASSSRPGQSTDTQYF
TRBV7-9	-	TRBJ2-1	-	TGTGCCAGCAGCTCGACCCCATTCGTCGGCCTCAATGAGCAGTTCTTC	CASSSTPFVGLNEQFF
TRBV4-1	-	TRBJ1-2	-	TGCGCCAGCAGCGACAGTAACTATGGCTACACCTTC	CASSDSNYGYTF
TRBV2	-	TRBJ1-2	-	TGTGCCAGCAGTGAGAGGGCCGACGCCTATGGCTACACCTTC	CASSERADAYGYTF
TRBV7-3	-	TRBJ2-7	-	TGTGCCAGCAGCTTAGGGTCCGGGACACCTATGTACGAGCAGTACTTC	CASSLGSGTPMYEQYF
TRBV6-6	-	TRBJ2-2	TRBD2	TGTGCCAGCCGTTCCGGGACTAGCGCCCACGGGGAGCTGTTTTTT	CASRSGTSAHGELFF
TRBV6-5	-	TRBJ2-3	TRBD2	TGTGCCAGCAGTCCCAGCGGGAGAAGCACAGATACGCAGTATTTT	CASSPSGRSTDTQYF
TRBV11-3	-	TRBJ2-5	TRBD1	TGTGCCAGCAGTTCTGACAGGGAACAAGAGACCCAGTACTTC	CASSSDREQETQYF
TRBV5-6	-	TRBJ1-3	-	TGTGCCAGCAACACCACCTTTTTCTCTGGAAACACCATATATTTT	CASNTTFFSGNTIYF
TRBV7-3	-	TRBJ2-2	TRBD1	TGTGCCAGCAGCCCGGCAGTGGGACAGCCCACCGGGGAGCTGTTTTTT	CASSPAVGQPTGELFF
TRBV7-9	-	TRBJ2-5	TRBD1	TGTGCCAGCAGCCGGACAGGGGGCGGGCTCCAAGAGACCCAGTACTTC	CASSRTGGGLQETQYF
TRBV10-3	once	TRBJ2-5	TRBD2	TGTGCCATCAGTGAGGGCGGGGGCCAAGAGACCCAGTACTTC	CAISEGGGQETQYF
TRBV18	-	TRBJ1-2	TRBD1	TGTGCCAGCTCTCCCGGGACAGGGGTTAACTATGGCTACACCTTC	CASSPGTGVNYGYTF
TRBV7-2	-	TRBJ1-3	-	TGTGCCAGCAGCCAAAGTCTCTCAGGAAACACCATATATTTT	CASSQSLSGNTIYF
TRBV7-8	-	TRBJ2-5	TRBD2	TGTGCCAGCAGCTTAGGGGTCGCTAGCGGGAGTGTCCCGAGAGAGACCCAGTACTTC	CASSLGVASGSVPRETQYF
TRBV5-1	once	TRBJ2-3	-	TGCGCCAGCAGCTCCCCGGACCCCACAGATACGCAGTATTTT	CASSSPDPTDTQYF
TRBV7-2	-	TRBJ2-7	-	TGTGCCAGCAGCTACAAGGGCCTGGCCGCCTACGAGCAGTACTTC	CASSYKGLAAYEQYF
TRBV5-1	-	TRBJ2-2	TRBD1	TGCGCCAGCAGCACAATCGACAGGGGCGCGAACACCGGGGAGCTGTTTTTT	CASSTIDRGANTGELFF
TRBV7-9	-	TRBJ1-4	-	TGTGCCAGCAGCTTCTCCCGGACAGATGAAAAACTGTTTTTT	CASSFSRTDEKLFF
TRBV7-9	-	TRBJ1-4	-	TGTGCCAGCAGCTTACAACAGGGAATTAATGAAAAACTGTTTTTT	CASSLQQGINEKLFF
TRBV4-1	few	TRBJ1-5	TRBD1	TGCGCCAGCAGCCAAGAGATCCAGGGGGTTGATCAGCCCCAGCATTTT	CASSQEIQGVDQPQHF
TRBV11-3	-	TRBJ2-2	-	TGTGCCAGCAGCCCCTCGTACGCGAACACCGGGGAGCTGTTTTTT	CASSPSYANTGELFF
TRBV11-2	once	TRBJ1-2	TRBD1	TGTGCCAGCAGCCGACCGGGACAGGGGCAGTATGGCTACACCTTC	CASSRPGQGQYGYTF
TRBV18	-	TRBJ2-3	-	TGTGCCAGCTCACCACTGGGAGTGGATACGCAGTATTTT	CASSPLGVDTQYF
TRBV7-9	-	TRBJ2-2	TRBD2	TGTGCCCCGGGAGGTGCGGTCCCCGGGGAGCTGTTTTTT	CAPGGAVPGELFF
TRBV13	-	TRBJ1-5	-	TGTGCCAGCAGCTTCGGGAGTCAGCCCCAGCATTTT	CASSFGSQPQHF
TRBV5-6	-	TRBJ1-6	-	TGTGCCAGCAGCGTTGACAGTAATTCACCCCTCCACTTT	CASSVDSNSPLHF
TRBV30	-	TRBJ1-1	-	TGTGCCTCCAGGTGGATGAACACTGAAGCTTTCTTT	CASRWMNTEAFF
TRBV30	few	TRBJ1-1	-	TGTGCCTGGAGTGTAAGCGAACCAGAAGCTTTCTTT	CAWSVSEPEAFF
TRBV4-2	-	TRBJ2-5	TRBD2	TGTGCCAGCACCTCGAGATGGGGGGGACAAGAGACCCAGTACTTC	CASTSRWGGQETQYF
TRBV12-3/TRBV12-4	-	TRBJ1-2	-	TGTGCCAGCAGTTCCTTTAATAATCTTTACACCTTC	CASSSFNNLYTF
TRBV24-1	-	TRBJ2-1	TRBD2	TGTGCCACCAGTGAGCCCACTAGCGGGAGTAAGAATGAGCAGTTCTTC	CATSEPTSGSKNEQFF
TRBV11-2	few	TRBJ2-3	TRBD2	TGTGCCAGCAGCTTAGGCGCTGGGAGCGGGAGGTTCCCAGATACGCAGTATTTT	CASSLGAGSGRFPDTQYF
TRBV2	-	TRBJ2-7	TRBD1	TGTGCCAGCCGGACAGGAGAGACCTACGAGCAGTACTTC	CASRTGETYEQYF
TRBV30	-	TRBJ2-7	-	TGTGCCTGGACCAAACGGCGGCGTCAGGAGGGCGAGCAGTACTTC	CAWTKRRRQEGEQYF